This T cell receptor beta chain was sequenced for a study of blood T cells in healthy people across ages. For the second PCR, which ran for roughly 7 to 11 cycles, a sample-barcoded 5' primer and a J-beta primer mix were used. TCRdb ran MiXCR on the 5' RACE reads and lists one entry per CDR3 protein. In the table there are over a million distinct CDR3 sequences, roughly a quarter of which are singletons. Findings and caveats of the study: CMV status of donors was not determined, possibly confounding expanded clonotype changes.

Comments on this clonotype: Its antigen is currently unknown.

J gave up 6 bases and V 5 bases, and 4 bases lay outside the gene matches. The CDR3 sequence is 14 residues long. CDR1 and CDR2 from the germline V gene are SGHVS and FNYEAQ. This same sample was also taken into another study, of T cells of mothers and their children. Turning to that study: Mothers yielded over 9.5 million CDR3 reads, children about 2.8 million each. Across the analysis, no persistent microchimeric T cell clones were detected.

This TCR derives from a girl aged 2 to 10 in good health. The V gene is TRBV7-6, the J gene TRBJ2-1; 10 bases fit TRBD2. Sequenced material: blood. The CDR3, as DNA: TGTGCCAGCAGCGAGCGGGGGGGTCGCAATGAGCAGTTCTTC. Its protein is CASSERGGRNEQFF.